Listed here are 7 T cell receptor beta chains from one sample, sequenced in a study of CD8 T cells in Susac syndrome. With random hexamers, roughly 0.45 to 1 ug RNA was reverse transcribed. TCRdb passed the immunoSEQ multiplex PCR reads through MiXCR, listing each CDR3 protein once. The data show some 190,000 distinct CDR3 sequences, 85% to 95% seen once. The specimen was CD4+ T cells from PBMCs. The receptors shown here come from a human donor in good health.

The chain has TRBV20-1 and TRBJ2-5, with 12 bases matching TRBD2. This CDR3 spans 15 amino acids. CDR1 and CDR2 from the germline V gene are DFQATT and SNEGSKA (reference sequence). Germline trimming cut 1 base from V and 2 bases from J; bases unmatched to any gene: 2. The chain's CDR3 is CSARGGTSGQETQYF. The CDR3 coding sequence is TGCAGTGCTAGAGGCGGGACTAGCGGGCAAGAGACCCAGTACTTC.

The genes are TRBV12-3 or TRBV12-4 and TRBJ1-1; D may be TRBD1 (6 bases). V gave up 1 base and J gave up 2 bases, with 14 bases separating them. The length of the CDR3 is 16 residues. CDR3 sequence: CASSLGQGLRNTEAFF. The CDR3 DNA reads as TGTGCCAGCAGTTTAGGGCAGGGGCTGAGAAACACTGAAGCTTTCTTT.

The CDR3 nucleotides are TGTGCCAGCAGCTTAGGAGGAACAGGGGGAGGGGCCCAGTACTTC. Residues: CASSLGGTGGGAQYF. V gene TRBV7-2 combines with J gene TRBJ2-5, with D possibly matching TRBD1 (8 bases). V shed 1 base and J shed 9 bases, with 18 bases lying between them. Germline-derived CDR1 and CDR2 are SGHTA and FQGNSA. This CDR3 has 15 amino acids.

The chain joins TRBV18 to TRBJ2-3; D call uncertain. This CDR3 is 15 amino acids long. Germline-derived CDR1 and CDR2 are KGHSH and LQKENI. V shed 1 base and J shed 0 bases, with 8 bases lying between them. The CDR3 sequence: CASSPRGDSTDTQYF. The CDR3 coding sequence is TGTGCCAGCTCACCACGGGGTGATAGCACAGATACGCAGTATTTT.

The chain has TRBV20-1 and TRBJ2-1; 13 bases match TRBD2. J was trimmed by 8 bases and V by 3 bases; bases with no gene match: 10. Germline lookup yields CDR1 DFQATT and CDR2 SNEGSKA (reference sequence). The CDR3 runs 16 residues. The chain's CDR3 is CSASAGLAGVLDEQFF. The DNA for the CDR3 is TGCAGTGCTAGTGCCGGACTAGCGGGAGTTCTGGATGAGCAGTTCTTC.

The rearrangement joins TRBV7-2 to TRBJ2-7, with 8 bases that match TRBD2. The length of the CDR3 is 15 residues. Unmatched junction bases numbered 5, after V lost 2 bases and J lost 2 bases. Per the germline V gene, CDR1 is SGHTA and CDR2 is FQGNSA. CDR3 DNA sequence: TGTGCCAGCAGCTTATTTGCGGGAGGACCCTACGAGCAGTACTTC. Amino acid sequence: CASSLFAGGPYEQYF.

V and J are TRBV15 and TRBJ1-3; tentatively, D is TRBD1 (5 bases). V was trimmed by 1 base and J by 0 bases, leaving 19 bases between them. CDR1 and CDR2 (germline): LNHNV, YYDKDF (reference sequence). CDR3 length equals 19 residues. Written as DNA, the CDR3 is TGTGCCACCAGCAGAGTGGGGGTTTGGGGCAGAACCTCTGGAAACACCATATATTTT. Translating it yields CATSRVGVWGRTSGNTIYF.